This record concerns one T cell receptor (beta chain) sequence. TCRdb keeps only in-frame clones here, not all; method: immunoSEQ multiplex PCR. There are about 13,000 clones in the sample; roughly 77% occur only once, and 9.5% to 15% lies in the top ten. This specimen comes from a study of technical replicates of blood from several donors. CDR3 length: 19 amino acids. V dropped 0 bases and J dropped 5; count of bases not matched to a gene: 11. Germline V gene data show CDR1 as SGHAT and CDR2 as FQNNGV. The receptor was isolated from a human donor in good health. The J gene is TRBJ2-1, the V gene TRBV11-2, with 12 bases fitting TRBD2. Sequenced: PBMCs. The DNA of the CDR3 is TGTGCCAGCAGCTTAGATCGGGGGCTAGCGGGAGGGTGGGACAATGAGCAGTTCTTC. Protein: CASSLDRGLAGGWDNEQFF.